The following is a T cell receptor beta chain sequence with its context. These data belong to a study of cytomegalovirus exposure and HLA in healthy donors. PCR amplification relied on 60 Vbeta primers (plus 13 Jbeta primers). Only in-frame clones appear in the TCRdb table, and some are missing; sequencing was by immunoSEQ multiplex PCR. Among about 130,000 clones listed, roughly 79% were seen once. This CDR3 region has 14 residues. Trimming removed 3 bases at V and 4 bases at J, with 10 bases between. Germline CDR1 SGHRS, CDR2 YFSETQ. The sequence derives from a woman in her forties or fifties in good health and CMV-seronegative. This sequence joins TRBV5-1 and TRBJ1-4; no firm D call. Sequenced input: PBMCs. The CDR3 bases are TGCGCCAGCAGCTGGAGGTCTGATAATGAAAAACTGTTTTTT. Protein sequence: CASSWRSDNEKLFF.